This T cell receptor (beta chain) was captured in a study of cytomegalovirus exposure and HLA in healthy donors. This clone was seen only a few times. Vbeta (60) and Jbeta (13) primers were used in the PCR. Generated by immunoSEQ multiplex PCR, the TCRdb table keeps only in-frame clones and is missing some. The sample consists of about 100,000 clones, 60% to 75% of them appearing once. Germline lookup yields CDR1 GTSNPN and CDR2 SVGIG (reference sequence). Trimming took 5 bases from V and 0 from J; bases not matched to a gene: 6. This CDR3 has 15 amino acids. The material sequenced was PBMCs. The genes are TRBV30 and TRBJ1-3, with 8 bases fitting TRBD1. This TCR derives from a woman in her 40s in good health and CMV-seronegative. The CDR3 bases are TGTGCCTGGGGGACAGGAGGGACCTCTGGAAACACCATATATTTT. Its translation: CAWGTGGTSGNTIYF.